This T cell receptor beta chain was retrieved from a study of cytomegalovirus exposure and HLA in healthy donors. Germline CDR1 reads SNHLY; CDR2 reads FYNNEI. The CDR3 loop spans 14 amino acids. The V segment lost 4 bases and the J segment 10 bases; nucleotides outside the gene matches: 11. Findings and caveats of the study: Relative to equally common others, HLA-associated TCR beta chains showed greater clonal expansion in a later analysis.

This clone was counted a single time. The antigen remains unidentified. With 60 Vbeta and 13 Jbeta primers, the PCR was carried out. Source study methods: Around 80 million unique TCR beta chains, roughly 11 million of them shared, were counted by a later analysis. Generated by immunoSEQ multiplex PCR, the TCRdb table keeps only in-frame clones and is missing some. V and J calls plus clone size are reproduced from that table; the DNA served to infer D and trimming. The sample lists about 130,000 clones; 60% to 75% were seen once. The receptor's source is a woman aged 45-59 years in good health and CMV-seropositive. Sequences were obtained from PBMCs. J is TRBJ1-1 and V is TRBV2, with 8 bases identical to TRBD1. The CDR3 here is CASSGQGAGFVAFF. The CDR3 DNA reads TGTGCCAGCAGTGGTCAGGGGGCAGGATTTGTAGCTTTCTTT.